A selection of T cell receptor beta chains follows, all from one sample in a study of CD8+CD57+ T cells in acquired aplastic anemia. TCRdb reanalysed the reads using MiXCR and keeps one entry per CDR3 protein. In the table there are over 35,000 distinct CDR3 sequences, 65% to 70% of which are singletons. Sample: sorted CD4+, CD8+, or CD8+CD57+ T cells (not recorded which) from PBMCs. These TCRs come from a human donor in good health, serving as a control. The CDR3 runs from the conserved cysteine through the conserved F or W. The D gene is left open where the match is weak. Clone size is given for some rows only: seen once, a few or many times, or a class if the clone is expanded.

d_call,j_call,v_call,clone_size,cdr3_aa,cdr3_nt
TRBD2,TRBJ2-7,TRBV5-6,-,CASSLEASGNYEQYF,TGTGCCAGCAGCTTAGAAGCTAGCGGGAACTACGAGCAGTACTTC
-,TRBJ2-3,TRBV7-8,-,CASSLMPEWDVQYF,TGTGCCAGCAGCTTAATGCCGGAATGGGATGTGCAGTATTTT
TRBD1,TRBJ1-2,TRBV7-2,-,CASSLEGAGYTF,TGTGCCAGCAGCTTAGAGGGGGCTGGCTACACCTTC
-,TRBJ1-1,TRBV2,-,CASSLDQNTEAFF,TGTGCCAGCAGCTTAGACCAGAACACTGAAGCTTTCTTT
TRBD1,TRBJ1-2,TRBV5-4,many,CASSLRGLDYGYTF,TGTGCCAGCAGCTTGAGGGGGCTAGACTATGGCTACACCTTC
TRBD1,TRBJ2-3,TRBV29-1,-,CGVERGTGFVTDTQYF,TGCGGCGTTGAGAGGGGGACAGGGTTTGTGACAGATACGCAGTATTTT
TRBD1,TRBJ1-1,TRBV5-1,many,CASSLGYSGGRDTEAFF,TGCGCCAGCAGCTTGGGGTACTCAGGGGGGAGAGACACTGAAGCTTTCTTT
-,TRBJ1-3,TRBV2,few,CASSTPSGNTIYF,TGTGCCAGCAGCACACCCTCTGGAAACACCATATATTTT
-,TRBJ1-5,TRBV19,many,CASSIKSSNQPQHF,TGTGCCAGTAGTATCAAGAGTAGCAATCAGCCCCAGCATTTT
TRBD1,TRBJ1-2,TRBV5-4,few,CASSLLDRGRGYTF,TGTGCCAGCAGCTTGTTGGACAGGGGAAGAGGCTACACCTTC
-,TRBJ2-5,TRBV7-8,-,CASSAVAETQYF,TGTGCCAGCAGCGCAGTAGCAGAGACCCAGTACTTC
-,TRBJ2-7,TRBV14,once,CASSQGSRLTEQYF,TGTGCCAGCAGCCAAGGATCCAGACTCACCGAGCAGTACTTC
-,TRBJ2-7,TRBV2,-,CANSRSESSYEQYF,TGTGCCAACAGTCGGTCCGAGAGCTCCTACGAGCAGTACTTC
-,TRBJ2-5,TRBV10-3,few,CAISDGGTETQYF,TGTGCCATCAGCGACGGCGGGACAGAGACCCAGTACTTC
-,TRBJ1-5,TRBV2,-,CASSRRAGTMPQHF,TGTGCCAGCAGTCGAAGGGCGGGGACCATGCCCCAGCATTTT
TRBD2,TRBJ2-2,TRBV6-2/TRBV6-3,-,CASSHGSGELLF,TGTGCCAGCAGTCACGGTAGCGGGGAGCTGCTTTTT
TRBD1,TRBJ2-7,TRBV2,once,CASSDRVYEQYF,TGTGCCAGCAGCGACAGGGTTTACGAGCAGTACTTC
-,TRBJ1-2,TRBV19,-,CASRTHITDIYTF,TGTGCCAGCAGGACCCACATAACAGATATCTACACCTTC
-,TRBJ2-7,TRBV5-1,-,CASSYSGREQYF,TGCGCCAGCAGTTACTCAGGGCGAGAGCAGTACTTC
-,TRBJ1-4,TRBV10-1,-,CASSESRGDRPEKLFF,TGCGCCAGCAGTGAGTCGAGGGGGGATAGGCCTGAAAAACTGTTTTTT
TRBD1,TRBJ1-5,TRBV19,-,CASSWDRSQPQHF,TGTGCCAGTAGTTGGGACAGGAGTCAGCCCCAGCATTTT
-,TRBJ2-6,TRBV24-1,-,CATSTEEDSGANVLTF,TGTGCCACCAGTACGGAGGAGGACTCTGGGGCCAACGTCCTGACTTTC
-,TRBJ1-5,TRBV6-6,-,CASSVDGERPQHF,TGTGCCAGCAGCGTGGACGGTGAAAGGCCCCAGCATTTT
-,TRBJ2-5,TRBV7-3,few,CASSSPPQETQYF,TGTGCCAGCAGCTCCCCACCCCAAGAGACCCAGTACTTC
TRBD2,TRBJ2-7,TRBV5-1,-,CASSLAEAGVYEQYF,TGCGCCAGCAGCTTGGCCGAAGCGGGGGTCTACGAGCAGTACTTC
TRBD2,TRBJ2-3,TRBV20-1,-,CSARGGLAGGTDTQYF,TGCAGTGCTAGAGGCGGACTAGCGGGAGGTACAGATACGCAGTATTTT
-,TRBJ1-1,TRBV19,few,CASSAQGNTEAFF,TGTGCCAGTTCCGCCCAGGGGAACACTGAAGCTTTCTTT
TRBD1,TRBJ2-7,TRBV25-1,-,CASSLSGQGLYEQYF,TGTGCCAGCAGTTTATCGGGACAGGGATTGTACGAGCAGTACTTC
TRBD1,TRBJ1-2,TRBV29-1,-,CSVQGGYGYTF,TGCAGCGTCCAGGGGGGCTATGGCTACACCTTC
-,TRBJ2-3,TRBV25-1,medium-sized,CASSEYRSTDTQYF,TGTGCCAGCAGTGAATATAGAAGCACAGATACGCAGTATTTT